This passage covers 7 T cell receptor beta chains from one sample sequenced in a study of T-cell memory formation after mild COVID-19. TCRdb passed the 5' RACE reads through MiXCR, listing each CDR3 protein once. The table has roughly 340,000 distinct CDR3 sequences, 15% to 20% seen once. The specimen was PBMCs or a T cell subset sorted from them (not recorded which). These receptor sequences come from a man between 18 and 29 years old who had mild COVID-19 (a few samples of this study predate the infection). Cell type and time point are not known.

The chain joins TRBV11-2 to TRBJ2-1; a weak D match, TRBD2 (6 bases). Looked up from germline, CDR1 is SGHAT and CDR2 is FQNNGV. The length of the CDR3 is 15 residues. The V end was cut by 3 bases, the J end by 6 bases, with 15 bases between. This chain's CDR3 is CASSFLSGVPNEQFF. The CDR3 region has the DNA TGTGCCAGCAGCTTCCTTTCGGGGGTTCCCAATGAGCAGTTCTTC.

This rearrangement joins TRBV6-1 to TRBJ1-2; D not resolved. This CDR3 is 13 amino acids long. Trimming pared 2 bases from V and 7 bases from J, leaving 11 bases between. The germline V gene has CDR1 MNHNS and CDR2 SASEGT. CDR3 DNA: TGTGCCAGCAGTGAAATGGGCAGCTCTGGCTACACCTTC. The encoded protein is CASSEMGSSGYTF.

This chain links TRBV6-6 with TRBJ2-7; unclear D gene. Germline V gene data show CDR1 as MNHNY and CDR2 as SVGAGI (reference sequence). V was clipped by 7 bases and J by 3 bases, with 19 bases between them. There are 15 residues in the CDR3. The CDR3, as DNA: TGTGCCAGCACCGACGATGGGGATTCTATCTACGAGCAGTACTTC. Its protein product is CASTDDGDSIYEQYF.

The table lists this clonotype with a few counts. The V and J genes are TRBV29-1 and TRBJ2-5; D unresolved. This CDR3 is 13 amino acids long. V was trimmed by 7 bases and J by 0 bases, leaving 12 bases between them. Germline V gives CDR1 SQVTM, CDR2 ANQGSEA. CDR3 in DNA: TGCAGCGGCGGAGCCCAGGACCAAGAGACCCAGTACTTC. This translates into CSGGAQDQETQYF.

J is TRBJ2-7 and V is TRBV13; 9 nucleotides agree with TRBD2. This CDR3 region has 13 residues. Germline V gene sequence: CDR1 PRHDT, CDR2 FYEKMQ (reference sequence). Germline trimming cut 3 bases from V and 5 bases from J; bases unmatched to any gene: 2. DNA for the CDR3: TGTGCCAGCAGCTTTGAGCGGGGGGACGAGCAGTACTTC. This gives the protein CASSFERGDEQYF.

The chain has TRBV7-2 and TRBJ2-1; the match to TRBD2 covers 10 bases. The CDR3 covers 14 residues. The V gene's germline CDR1 is SGHTA and CDR2 FQGNSA. CDR3 bases: TGTGTCAGTAAGCGGGGGGGCCAAGACAATGAGCAGTTCTTC. Protein sequence: CVSKRGGQDNEQFF.

V is TRBV5-6 and J is TRBJ1-5; maybe TRBD1 (6 bases). From germline, CDR1 is SGHDT and CDR2 YYEEEE. V lost 3 bases and J 4 bases, leaving 17 bases between the germline ends. The CDR3 loop spans 16 amino acids. CDR3 nucleotide sequence: TGTGCCAGCAGCTCGGCGAGGACAGCCAGAAATCAGCCCCAGCATTTT. Translation: CASSSARTARNQPQHF.